The T cell receptor (beta chain) described here comes from a study of identifying expanded T cells in peripheral blood (dated by TCRdb to 2018 to 2020). For the wider study: Technical replicates were generated by sequencing separate aliquots of the same genomic DNA pool, and four replicates were compared pairwise.

During the collection period, no immune events, such as infections, were documented for the healthy donors. To calibrate time-dependent variance in a beta-binomial model of T-cell clone differential abundance, blood repertoires from healthy donors were used as a training cohort. There were 10 healthy donors in the training cohort, of whom 3 were female and 7 were male. The donors were between roughly 25 and 70 years old, with an average age of 43 years. Whole blood from each healthy donor was obtained from a commercial supplier and was collected at three time points approximately 13 days apart. For immunosequencing, genomic DNA was extracted from unsorted whole blood. Comment on this clone: Its antigen remains undetermined. One base away there is no much larger clone; base qualities are not given.

The CDR3 runs 13 residues from the cysteine to the phenylalanine. The sequence is cut down to CDR3 DNA, 39 bases in frame from base 1. V is cut by 1 base and J by 6 bases, and the space between the germline ends is 6 bases. CDR1 is given as MNHEY and CDR2 as SMNVEV, both from the germline V gene (reference sequence). The immunoSEQ Assay, which relies on bias-controlled multiplex PCR amplification of genomic DNA, was used to profile TCRbeta CDR3 regions. In the original analysis: The absolute abundance of each unique TCRbeta CDR3 region was quantified after sequences were collapsed and filtered. Differential abundance was tested with a binomial (Fisher-equivalent) model and with a beta-binomial model adding time-dependent variance fitted from healthy donors. Clones with fewer than 5 combined templates were excluded, and clones with Benjamini-Hochberg FDR below 0.01 were called differentially abundant. The form v = (b*log(k)+a)^2 was used to model beta-binomial variance as a function of total template count across the two samples. Entries here come from immuneACCESS through TCRdb and include only in-frame sequences with V and J called. Some clones fail to appear in such tables; in the studies checked, an unresolved V gene covers under half of the shortfall, and the cause of the remainder is unknown. V and J calls and clone size are given by that table; D and trimming were obtained from the DNA. The sample table shows about 85,000 clones, and roughly 91% are seen once. Around 19% of the sample is taken by the ten largest.

Beyond this particular receptor, the publication reports: The authors expected biological variance in healthy repertoires might increase further over much longer intervals such as months to years. The beta-binomial model significantly reduced the number of clones called differentially abundant and the false-positive rate across all healthy-donor time intervals. Variance in clone template counts between roughly 2-week samples significantly increased with total template count across all healthy donors. The binomial model flagged approximately 1.2 differentially abundant clones between technical replicates, compared with 15 to 17 over approximately 2 weeks and 19 over roughly 4 weeks.

The receptor chain draws on TRBV27 and TRBJ1-4, with no reliable assignment of the D segment. The receptor was derived from a person aged 18 to 75 in good health. Sequencing input: blood. The DNA sequence is given as TGTGCCAGCAGTTTATGGGGTGATGAAAAACTGTTTTTT. The resulting protein is CASSLWGDEKLFF. The CDR3 plus the reference TRBV27 and TRBJ1-4 genes for the other parts give the full variable domain: EAQVTQNPRYLITVTGKKLTVTCSQNMNHEYMSWYRQDPGLGLRQIYYSMNVEVTDKGDVPEGYKVSRKEKRNFPLILESPSPNQTSLYFCASSLWGDEKLFFGSGTQLSVL.